This T cell receptor (beta chain) was obtained from a study of blood T cell repertoires in COVID-19. On the study more broadly: Acute-phase and convalescent COVID-19 samples originated in the United States, Italy and Spain.

Original methodology: From reference gene primer amplification, estimates of nucleated cell counts were derived. The data were produced by immunoSEQ multiplex PCR, yet TCRdb's version contains in-frame clones alone and is incomplete. V and J calls and clone size are those listed in that table; D and trimming were worked out from the DNA. The table has a few hundred thousand clones, approximately 88% seen once. The CDR3 spans 19 residues. Germline trimming cut 4 bases from V and 4 bases from J; bases unmatched to any gene: 16. Per the germline V gene, CDR1 is SGHNT and CDR2 is YYREEE (reference sequence). Which cohort a participant joined came from the clinical history participants gave. Recovery among Cohort 3 donors was established by two negative PCRs, clearance, or symptom resolution.

This chain connects TRBV5-4 to TRBJ2-1, with 11 bases that match TRBD2. Source material: PBMCs or T cells enriched from blood (not recorded which). This sequence was found in a woman aged 30 to 39 who had recovered from COVID-19. The DNA for the CDR3 is TGTGCCAGCAGCCCAAGACTAGCGGGATTAGGGTCGGGGTACAATGAGCAGTTCTTC. This encodes CASSPRLAGLGSGYNEQFF.